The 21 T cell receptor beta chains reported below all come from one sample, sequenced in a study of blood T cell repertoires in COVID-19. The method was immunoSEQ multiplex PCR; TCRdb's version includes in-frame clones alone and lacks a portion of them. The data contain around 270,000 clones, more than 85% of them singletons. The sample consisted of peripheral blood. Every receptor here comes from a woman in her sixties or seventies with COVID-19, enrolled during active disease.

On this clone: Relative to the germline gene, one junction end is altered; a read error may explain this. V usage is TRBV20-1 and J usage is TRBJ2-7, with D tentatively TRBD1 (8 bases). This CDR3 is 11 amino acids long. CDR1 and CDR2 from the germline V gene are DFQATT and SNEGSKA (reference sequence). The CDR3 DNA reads TGCAGTGCGGAGTGGGGGGGACAGGCCAACTTC. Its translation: CSAEWGGQANF.

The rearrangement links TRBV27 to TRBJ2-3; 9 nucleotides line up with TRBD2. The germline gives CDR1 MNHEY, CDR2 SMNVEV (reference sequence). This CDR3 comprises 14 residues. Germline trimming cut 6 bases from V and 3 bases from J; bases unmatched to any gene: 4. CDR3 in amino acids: CASRAGLATDTQYF. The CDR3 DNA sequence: TGTGCCAGCAGAGCAGGACTAGCGACAGATACGCAGTATTTT.

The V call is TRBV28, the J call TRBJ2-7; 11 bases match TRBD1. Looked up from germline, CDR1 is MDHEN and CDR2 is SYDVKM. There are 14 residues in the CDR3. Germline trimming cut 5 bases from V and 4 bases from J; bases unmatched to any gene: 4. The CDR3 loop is CASSDGTGGYEQYF. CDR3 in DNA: TGTGCCAGCAGTGATGGGACAGGGGGTTACGAGCAGTACTTC.

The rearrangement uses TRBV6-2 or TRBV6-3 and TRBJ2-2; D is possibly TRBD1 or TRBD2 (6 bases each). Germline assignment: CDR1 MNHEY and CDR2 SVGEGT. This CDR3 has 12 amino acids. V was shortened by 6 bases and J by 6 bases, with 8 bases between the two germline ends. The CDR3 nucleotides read TGTGCCAGCAGCCGGGGGCCCGGGGAGCTGTTTTTT. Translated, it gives CASSRGPGELFF.

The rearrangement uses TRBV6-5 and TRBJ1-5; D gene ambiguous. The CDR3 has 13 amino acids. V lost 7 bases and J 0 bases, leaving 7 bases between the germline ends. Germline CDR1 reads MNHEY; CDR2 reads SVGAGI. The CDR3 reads CASNSHSNQPQHF. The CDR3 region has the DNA TGTGCCAGCAACAGCCATAGCAATCAGCCCCAGCATTTT.

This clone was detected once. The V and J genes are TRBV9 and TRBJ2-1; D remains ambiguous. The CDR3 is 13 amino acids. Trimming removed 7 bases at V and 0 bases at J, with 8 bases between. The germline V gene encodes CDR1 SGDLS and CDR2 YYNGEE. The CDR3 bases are TGTGCCAGCGGTCGGAGCTCCTACAATGAGCAGTTCTTC. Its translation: CASGRSSYNEQFF.

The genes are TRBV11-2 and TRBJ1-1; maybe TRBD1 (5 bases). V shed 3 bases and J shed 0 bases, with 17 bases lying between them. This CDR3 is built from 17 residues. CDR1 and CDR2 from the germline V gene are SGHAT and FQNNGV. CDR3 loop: CASSFLWGSRMNTEAFF. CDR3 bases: TGTGCCAGCAGCTTCTTATGGGGCAGCCGAATGAACACTGAAGCTTTCTTT.

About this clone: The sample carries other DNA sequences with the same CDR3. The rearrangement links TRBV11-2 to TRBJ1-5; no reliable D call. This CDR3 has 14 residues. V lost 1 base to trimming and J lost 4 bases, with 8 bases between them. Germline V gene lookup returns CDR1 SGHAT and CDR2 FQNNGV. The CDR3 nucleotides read TGTGCCAGCAGCTTAGGCGGAGGAAATCAGCCCCAGCATTTT. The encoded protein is CASSLGGGNQPQHF.

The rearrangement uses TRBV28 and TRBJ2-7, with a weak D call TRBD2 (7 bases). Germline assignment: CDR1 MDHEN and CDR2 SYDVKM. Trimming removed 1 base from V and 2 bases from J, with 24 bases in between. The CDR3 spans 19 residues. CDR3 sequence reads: CASSLFSGAGQSRPYEQYF. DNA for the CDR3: TGTGCCAGCAGTTTATTCTCCGGAGCGGGACAATCCCGGCCCTACGAGCAGTACTTC.

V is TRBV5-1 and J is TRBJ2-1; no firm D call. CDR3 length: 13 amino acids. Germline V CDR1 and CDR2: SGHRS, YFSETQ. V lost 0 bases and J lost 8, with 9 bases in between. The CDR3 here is CASSLDYFDEQFF. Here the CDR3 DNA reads TGCGCCAGCAGCTTGGATTATTTCGATGAGCAGTTCTTC.

Written as DNA, the CDR3 is TGTGCCAGTAGTTTCCGACAGGGAATGGTTGGCTACACCTTC. Protein sequence: CASSFRQGMVGYTF. J is TRBJ1-2 and V is TRBV19; 7 nucleotides agree with TRBD1. Per the germline V gene, CDR1 is LNHDA and CDR2 is SQIVND (reference sequence). The length of the CDR3 is 14 residues. After removal of 5 bases from V and 7 bases from J, the junction contained 10 bases not matched to a gene.

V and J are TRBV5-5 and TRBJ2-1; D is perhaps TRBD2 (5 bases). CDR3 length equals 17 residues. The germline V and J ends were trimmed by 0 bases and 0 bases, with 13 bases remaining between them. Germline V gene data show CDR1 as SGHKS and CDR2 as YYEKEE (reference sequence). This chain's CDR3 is CASSLVASGSSYNEQFF. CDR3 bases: TGTGCCAGCAGCTTGGTGGCTTCGGGGAGCTCCTACAATGAGCAGTTCTTC.

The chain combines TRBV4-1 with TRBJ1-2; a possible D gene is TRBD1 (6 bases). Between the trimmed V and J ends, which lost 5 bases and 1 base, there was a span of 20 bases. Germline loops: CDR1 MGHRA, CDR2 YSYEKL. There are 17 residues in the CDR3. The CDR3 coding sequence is TGCGCCAGCAGCGTTCAGGGGCGATCAACTGTTAACTATGGCTACACCTTC. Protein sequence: CASSVQGRSTVNYGYTF.

The CDR3 DNA is TGTGCCAGCAGCGTCGCCCCCACCCAGGGGTATGGCTACACCTTC. This translates into CASSVAPTQGYGYTF. The J gene is TRBJ1-2, the V gene TRBV9; D is perhaps TRBD1 (6 bases). CDR1 SGDLS and CDR2 YYNGEE come from the germline V gene. This CDR3 is 15 amino acids long. Trimming cost V 2 bases and J 5 bases, with 16 bases left between them.

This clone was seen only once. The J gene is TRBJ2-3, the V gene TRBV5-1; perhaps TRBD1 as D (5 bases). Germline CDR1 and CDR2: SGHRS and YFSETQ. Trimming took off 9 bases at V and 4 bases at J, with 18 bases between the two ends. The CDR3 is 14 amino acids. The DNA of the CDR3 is TGCGCCACCGCGACAGAACTTCTCCCAGATACGCAGTATTTT. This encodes CATATELLPDTQYF.

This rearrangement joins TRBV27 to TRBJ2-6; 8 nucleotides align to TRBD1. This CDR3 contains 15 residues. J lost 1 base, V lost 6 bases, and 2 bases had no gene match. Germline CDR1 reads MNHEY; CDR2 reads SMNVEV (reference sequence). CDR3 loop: CASSRTGSGANVLTF. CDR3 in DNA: TGTGCCAGCAGCCGGACAGGGTCTGGGGCCAACGTCCTGACTTTC.

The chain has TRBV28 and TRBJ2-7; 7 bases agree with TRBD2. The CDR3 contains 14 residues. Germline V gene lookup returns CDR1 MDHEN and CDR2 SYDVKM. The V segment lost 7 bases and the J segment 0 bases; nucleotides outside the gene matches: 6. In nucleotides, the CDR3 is TGTGCCAGCACACTAGCGCAAAGCTCCTACGAGCAGTACTTC. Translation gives CASTLAQSSYEQYF.

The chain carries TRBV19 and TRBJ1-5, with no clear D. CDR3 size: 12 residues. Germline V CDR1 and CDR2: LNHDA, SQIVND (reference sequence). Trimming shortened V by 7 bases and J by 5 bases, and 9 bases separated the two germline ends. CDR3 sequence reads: CASNIVDQPQHF. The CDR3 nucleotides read TGTGCCAGTAACATCGTGGATCAGCCCCAGCATTTT.

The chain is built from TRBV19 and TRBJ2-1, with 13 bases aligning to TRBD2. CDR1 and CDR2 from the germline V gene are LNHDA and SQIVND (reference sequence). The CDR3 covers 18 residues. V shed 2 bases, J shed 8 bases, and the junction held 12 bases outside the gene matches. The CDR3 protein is CASSIPQWTSGSSYEQFF. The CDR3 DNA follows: TGTGCCAGTAGTATACCCCAATGGACTAGCGGGAGTAGCTATGAGCAGTTCTTC.

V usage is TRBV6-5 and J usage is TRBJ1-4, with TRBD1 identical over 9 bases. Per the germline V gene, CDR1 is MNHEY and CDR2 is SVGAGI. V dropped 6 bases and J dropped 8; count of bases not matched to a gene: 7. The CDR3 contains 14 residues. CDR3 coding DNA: TGTGCCAGCAGACTACAGGGGGCCGGAGAAAAACTGTTTTTT. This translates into CASRLQGAGEKLFF.

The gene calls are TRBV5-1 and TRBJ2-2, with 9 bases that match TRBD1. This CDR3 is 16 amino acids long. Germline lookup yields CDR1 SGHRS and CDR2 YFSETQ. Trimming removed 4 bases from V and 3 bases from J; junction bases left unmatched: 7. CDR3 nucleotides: TGCGCCAGCAGCCTAACCGGGACAGGGTACACCGGGGAGCTGTTTTTT. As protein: CASSLTGTGYTGELFF.